This TCR beta chain was observed in a study of CD8 T cells in Susac syndrome. Study results and limitations: The study's TCR sequencing and HLA analysis covered a relatively small number of individuals, and the study acknowledged this.

Worth noting for this clonotype: The antigen is undetermined.

An amount of RNA that ranged from roughly 0.5 to 1 ug was reverse transcribed with random hexamers. Each CDR3 protein gets one entry after TCRdb re-called the immunoSEQ multiplex PCR reads with MiXCR. The data show roughly 89,000 distinct CDR3 sequences, approximately 96% seen once. This CDR3 region has 12 residues. Germline V gives CDR1 SNHLY, CDR2 FYNNEI. V shed 8 bases, J shed 4 bases, and the junction held 4 bases outside the gene matches. Sequenced input: CD8+ T cells from PBMCs. The receptor was isolated from a human donor with Susac syndrome. This rearrangement joins TRBV2 to TRBJ1-2; TRBD1 agrees at 7 bases. The CDR3 DNA sequence: TGTGCCAGCCAGGGACAGCTCTATGGCTACACCTTC. Translated, it gives CASQGQLYGYTF. The whole variable domain, remainder taken from reference TRBV2 and TRBJ1-2, is EPEVTQTPSHQVTQMGQEVILRCVPISNHLYFYWYRQILGQKVEFLVSFYNNEISEKSEIFDDQFSVERPDGSNFTLKIRSTKLEDSAMYFCASQGQLYGYTFGSGTRLTVV.